Each of the 15 T cell receptor beta chains below was sequenced from the same sample in a study of T cell responses to AZD1222 COVID-19 vaccine. Produced via immunoSEQ multiplex PCR; TCRdb's table is partial and in-frame only. Of roughly 66,000 clones listed, roughly 82% are singletons. The sequenced sample was peripheral blood, obtained on day 0 of AZD1222 vaccination. These receptors were obtained from an adult in good health.

The genes are TRBV11-2 and TRBJ2-2; possibly TRBD1 for D (6 bases). The CDR3 runs to 15 residues. The germline V gene encodes CDR1 SGHAT and CDR2 FQNNGV. Trimming left V 4 bases short and J 6 bases short, with 15 bases between. CDR3 residues: CASSYRDIGAGELFF. CDR3 bases: TGTGCCAGCAGCTACAGGGACATCGGCGCCGGGGAGCTGTTTTTT.

The rearrangement uses TRBV9 and TRBJ1-1; no firm D call. The CDR3 has 14 residues. Trimming removed 3 bases at V and 5 bases at J, with 14 bases between. Germline values: CDR1 SGDLS, CDR2 YYNGEE. Written as DNA, the CDR3 is TGTGCCAGCAGCGCCCACCGACGGAATACTGAAGCTTTCTTT. Translation gives CASSAHRRNTEAFF.

This chain joins TRBV5-8 and TRBJ1-4, with 7 bases identical to TRBD1. The V and J ends lost 4 bases and 4 bases, in that order; junction bases with no gene match: 4. This CDR3 contains 14 residues. The germline gives CDR1 SGHTS, CDR2 YDEGEE. The CDR3 region is CASSPGTVNEKLFF. The DNA of the CDR3 is TGTGCCAGCAGCCCCGGGACAGTTAATGAAAAACTGTTTTTT.

V is TRBV11-2 and J is TRBJ2-7; D may match TRBD1 or TRBD2 (5 bases each). With 4 bases removed from V and 1 base from J, the gap between germline ends came to 11 bases. CDR3 length: 14 residues. Germline V gene lookup returns CDR1 SGHAT and CDR2 FQNNGV. This CDR3 reads CASSSGTISYEQYF. CDR3 coding DNA: TGTGCCAGCAGCTCCGGGACCATTTCCTACGAGCAGTACTTC.

J is TRBJ2-4 and V is TRBV6-5; no reliable D call. Germline loops: CDR1 MNHEY, CDR2 SVGAGI. Trimming removed 7 bases at V and 6 bases at J, with 10 bases between. The CDR3 is made up of 12 amino acids. The CDR3, as DNA: TGTGCCAGCAACTCTGATGGAAACATTCAGTACTTC. It codes for CASNSDGNIQYF.

The V and J genes are TRBV11-2 and TRBJ1-6; D ambiguous. Per germline, CDR1 SGHAT and CDR2 FQNNGV. The CDR3 consists of 15 residues. With 0 bases removed from V and 6 bases from J, the gap between germline ends came to 9 bases. The CDR3: CASSLDPGPNSPLHF. CDR3 coding DNA: TGTGCCAGCAGCTTAGATCCAGGTCCTAATTCACCCCTCCACTTT.

V usage is TRBV7-2 and J usage is TRBJ2-2; the match to TRBD2 covers 8 bases. This CDR3 contains 17 residues. Germline CDR1 reads SGHTA; CDR2 reads FQGNSA. With 5 bases clipped from V and 3 bases from J, the junction kept 11 bases outside the gene matches. The CDR3 DNA reads TGTGCCAGCAGCCCCATAGGAGCGGGGGACTACACCGGGGAGCTGTTTTTT. Its translation: CASSPIGAGDYTGELFF.

The J gene is TRBJ1-1, the V gene TRBV6-5; D may be TRBD1 (5 bases). Germline CDR1 is MNHEY and CDR2 is SVGAGI. The CDR3 has 14 residues. Trimming left V 2 bases short and J 5 bases short, with 12 bases between. CDR3 sequence (DNA): TGTGCCAGCAGTTACCTCAGGGATCTGACTGAAGCTTTCTTT. Protein sequence: CASSYLRDLTEAFF.

This clone was observed a handful of times. Other nucleotide sequences from this sample produce the same CDR3. The chain has TRBV9 and TRBJ1-1; D remains unclear. CDR3 size: 13 residues. The V gene lost 1 base and the J gene lost 1 base, with 5 bases spanning the gap. The germline CDR1 and CDR2 sequences are SGDLS and YYNGEE. CDR3 sequence (DNA): TGTGCCAGCAGCGTATCCCAGAACACTGAAGCTTTCTTT. The encoded protein is CASSVSQNTEAFF. Full variable domain (outside the CDR3, taken from reference TRBV9 and TRBJ1-1): DSGVTQTPKHLITATGQRVTLRCSPRSGDLSVYWYQQSLDQGLQFLIQYYNGEERAKGNILERFSAQQFPDLHSELNLSSLELGDSALYFCASSVSQNTEAFFGQGTRLTVV.

This clone has only one observation. V gene TRBV4-2 combines with J gene TRBJ1-2; D is perhaps TRBD1 (5 bases). Germline assignment: CDR1 LGHNA and CDR2 YNFKEQ. Trimming removed 0 bases at V and 5 bases at J, with 10 bases between. This CDR3 has 14 amino acids. The DNA for the CDR3 is TGTGCCAGCAGCCAAGAGGAGGGGCGGTATGGCTACACCTTC. Encoded protein: CASSQEEGRYGYTF.

The chain employs TRBV7-2 and TRBJ1-2; perhaps TRBD1 as D (5 bases). The CDR3 has 15 residues. V was trimmed by 2 bases and J by 6 bases, leaving 16 bases between them. Germline CDR1 reads SGHTA; CDR2 reads FQGNSA. CDR3 sequence (DNA): TGTGCCAGCAGCTTAAATGCCGGGACGGATGATGGCTACACCTTC. Amino acids: CASSLNAGTDDGYTF.

The rearrangement links TRBV5-4 to TRBJ2-3; D gene uncertain. Germline loops: CDR1 SGHNT, CDR2 YYREEE (reference sequence). There are 13 residues in the CDR3. Trimming took 0 bases from V and 4 from J, leaving 6 bases between them. The DNA for the CDR3 is TGTGCCAGCAGCTTGGGTGGGGCAGATACGCAGTATTTT. This codes for CASSLGGADTQYF.

This clone was seen more than once but under ten times. The chain employs TRBV13 and TRBJ2-7; tentatively, D is TRBD2 (7 bases). Per the germline V gene, CDR1 is PRHDT and CDR2 is FYEKMQ (reference sequence). This CDR3 has 17 residues. V was clipped by 2 bases and J by 0 bases, with 17 bases between them. In DNA form, the CDR3 reads TGTGCCAGCAGCTTAAGGGGGGGCAACGTGGACTCCTACGAGCAGTACTTC. Protein: CASSLRGGNVDSYEQYF. The variable domain in full, completed from reference TRBV13 and TRBJ2-7, reads AAGVIQSPRHLIKEKRETATLKCYPIPRHDTVYWYQQGPGQDPQFLISFYEKMQSDKGSIPDRFSAQQFSDYHSELNMSSLELGDSALYFCASSLRGGNVDSYEQYFGPGTRLTVT.

The chain carries TRBV28 and TRBJ2-7; 7 positions match TRBD2. Per the germline V gene, CDR1 is MDHEN and CDR2 is SYDVKM. J was trimmed by 1 base and V by 6 bases; bases with no gene match: 3. This CDR3 comprises 13 residues. CDR3 loop: CASSPGGSYEQYF. In nucleotides, the CDR3 is TGTGCCAGCAGCCCGGGAGGATCCTACGAGCAGTACTTC.

Written as DNA, the CDR3 is TGTGCCAGCAGCCAAGAGGGGAAGGGACGGGGGACCTTCAATGAGCAGTTCTTC. Protein product: CASSQEGKGRGTFNEQFF. The rearrangement uses TRBV3-1 (or the pseudogene TRBV3-2) and TRBJ2-1, with D perhaps TRBD2 (6 bases). With 0 bases removed from V and 6 bases from J, the gap between germline ends came to 21 bases. The germline gives CDR1 LGHDT, CDR2 YNNKEL (reference sequence). The CDR3 loop spans 18 amino acids.